Listed below are T cell receptor beta chains from one sample, sequenced in a study of T cell repertoires in aging, cancer and after chemotherapy. TCRdb independently ran MiXCR on the multiplex PCR reads; one entry per CDR3 protein. The sample holds 4,500 to 6,000 distinct CDR3 sequences; approximately 38% are singletons and the top ten take 35% to 50%. The sequencing input was blood. These receptors all stem from a human donor with a blood cancer. The CDR3 runs from the conserved cysteine through the conserved F or W. Fields, in order: CDR3 protein, CDR3 DNA, J gene, clone size, V gene, D gene. D genes are given only for firm matches. Only some rows state a clone size, as once, few, many or a class for expanded clones.

CDR3: CASSLWGGDTQYF; DNA: TGTGCCAGCAGTTTATGGGGGGGGGATACGCAGTATTTT; J: TRBJ2-3; size: -; V: TRBV27; D: TRBD2
CDR3: CASSPEVQGGQPQHF; DNA: TGTGCCAGCTCACCCGAGGTACAGGGGGGTCAGCCCCAACATTTT; J: TRBJ1-5; size: -; V: TRBV18; D: TRBD1
CDR3: CASSPRGLDGYTF; DNA: TGTGCCAGCAGTCCTAGGGGACTGGATGGCTACACCTTC; J: TRBJ1-2; size: few; V: TRBV6-6; D: -
CDR3: CASSLDISSPLHF; DNA: TGTGCAAGCAGCCTTGATATAAGCTCACCCCTCCACTTT; J: TRBJ1-6; size: -; V: TRBV12-3/TRBV12-4; D: -
CDR3: CSARVVGGANVLTF; DNA: TGCAGTGCTAGAGTAGTCGGGGGGGCCAACGTCCTGACTTTC; J: TRBJ2-6; size: -; V: TRBV20-1; D: -
CDR3: CASRQADRGTYNEQFF; DNA: TGTGCCAGCAGGCAAGCGGACAGGGGAACCTACAATGAGCAGTTCTTC; J: TRBJ2-1; size: -; V: TRBV6-5; D: TRBD1
CDR3: CAWWDVEAFF; DNA: TGTGCCTGGTGGGACGTTGAAGCTTTCTTT; J: TRBJ1-1; size: medium-sized; V: TRBV30; D: -
CDR3: CASSSDDTYTGELFF; DNA: TGTGCCAGCAGCTCGGACGACACTTACACCGGGGAGCTGTTTTTT; J: TRBJ2-2; size: few; V: TRBV5-6; D: -
CDR3: CASSLGFGTEAFF; DNA: TGTGCCAGCAGCTTAGGTTTTGGGACTGAAGCTTTCTTT; J: TRBJ1-1; size: once; V: TRBV11-1; D: -
CDR3: CASSLAGGVATNEKLFF; DNA: TGCGCCAGCAGCCTGGCTGGGGGGGTGGCAACTAATGAAAAACTGTTTTTT; J: TRBJ1-4; size: -; V: TRBV5-1; D: -
CDR3: CASSLGQTYEQYF; DNA: TGTGCCAGCAGTCTCGGACAGACCTACGAGCAGTACTTC; J: TRBJ2-7; size: few; V: TRBV27; D: -
CDR3: CASSLTDRYEQYF; DNA: TGTGCCAGCAGCTTGACAGATCGGTACGAGCAGTACTTC; J: TRBJ2-7; size: -; V: TRBV7-9; D: -
CDR3: CATSRVTDTQYF; DNA: TGTGCCACCAGCAGAGTGACAGATACGCAGTATTTT; J: TRBJ2-3; size: medium-sized; V: TRBV15; D: -
CDR3: CAWSGEGHPSGANVLTF; DNA: TGTGCCTGGAGTGGGGAGGGACACCCCTCTGGGGCCAACGTCCTGACTTTC; J: TRBJ2-6; size: medium-sized; V: TRBV30; D: -